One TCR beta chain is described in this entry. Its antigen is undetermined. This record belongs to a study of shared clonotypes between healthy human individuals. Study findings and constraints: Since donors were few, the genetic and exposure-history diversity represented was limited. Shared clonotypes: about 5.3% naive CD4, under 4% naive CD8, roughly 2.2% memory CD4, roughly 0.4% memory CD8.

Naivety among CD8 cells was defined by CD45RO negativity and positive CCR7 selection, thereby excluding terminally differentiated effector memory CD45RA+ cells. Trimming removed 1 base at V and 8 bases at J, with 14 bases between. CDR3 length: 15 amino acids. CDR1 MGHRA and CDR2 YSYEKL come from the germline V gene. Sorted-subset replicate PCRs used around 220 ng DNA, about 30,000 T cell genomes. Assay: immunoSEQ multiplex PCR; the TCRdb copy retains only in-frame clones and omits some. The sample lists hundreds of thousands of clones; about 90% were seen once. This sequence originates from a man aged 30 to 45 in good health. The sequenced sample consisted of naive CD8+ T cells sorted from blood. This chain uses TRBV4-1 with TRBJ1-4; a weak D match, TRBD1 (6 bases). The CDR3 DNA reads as TGCGCCAGCAGCCAAGCCGGCAGACAGGTAGAAAAACTGTTTTTT. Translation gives CASSQAGRQVEKLFF.